The 12 T cell receptor beta chains given below trace back to one sample, sequenced in a study of regulatory T cells in long-lasting Graves disease. Combining iRepertoire HTBI primers with Arm-PCR of CDR3 regions, the authors built TCR beta libraries. TCRdb processed the multiplex PCR reads anew with MiXCR; each CDR3 protein has one entry. The data hold about 470,000 distinct CDR3 sequences, with roughly 20% observed a single time. As for time point: persistent/refractory GD, antithyroid drugs over 5 years with positive TRAb. There was RNA extracted from PBMCs, and the TCR library was made from it. The sequences come from peripheral blood mononuclear cells (PBMCs), collected when the disease was refractory, from a patient treated with antithyroid drugs. Receptors were obtained from a female donor with Graves disease.

The CDR3 is CASSYSNGNEQYF. DNA of the CDR3: TGTGCCAGCAGTTACTCGAATGGCAACGAGCAGTACTTC. V usage is TRBV6-2 or TRBV6-3 and J usage is TRBJ2-7, with D unresolved. CDR1 and CDR2 from the germline V gene are MNHEY and SVGEGT. V lost 0 bases to trimming and J lost 5 bases, with 8 bases between them. This CDR3 contains 13 residues.

This clonotype was recorded at least ten times. The chain uses TRBV27 and TRBJ2-7; D remains unclear. CDR1 and CDR2 (germline): MNHEY, SMNVEV (reference sequence). This CDR3 has 13 residues. Trimming cost V 6 bases and J 2 bases, with 11 bases left between them. Written as DNA, the CDR3 is TGTGCCAGCAGCGTCAACAGCCCCTACGAGCAGTACTTC. Amino acid sequence: CASSVNSPYEQYF.

The V call is TRBV20-1, the J call TRBJ2-1, with 10 positions matching TRBD1. Germline loops: CDR1 DFQATT, CDR2 SNEGSKA (reference sequence). The ends lost 5 bases at V and 7 bases at J; junction bases unmatched: 8. The CDR3 extends over 14 amino acids. The CDR3 reads CSAQRQGALNEQFF. The CDR3 DNA sequence: TGCAGTGCTCAAAGACAGGGGGCGCTGAATGAGCAGTTCTTC.

V is TRBV6-2 or TRBV6-3 and J is TRBJ1-1; TRBD1 is a possible D gene (5 bases). The CDR3 runs to 13 residues. Germline CDR1 MNHEY, CDR2 SVGEGT. The germline V and J ends were trimmed by 3 bases and 7 bases, with 12 bases remaining between them. The CDR3 loop is CASSYPGGGEAFF. In DNA, the CDR3 is TGTGCCAGCAGTTATCCGGGGGGAGGTGAAGCTTTCTTT.

This clonotype showed up many times. The J gene is TRBJ1-1, the V gene TRBV5-1; D is unclear. V lost 1 base, J lost 3 bases, and 10 bases lay in between. The V gene's germline CDR1 is SGHRS and CDR2 YFSETQ. The CDR3 extends over 14 amino acids. The CDR3 DNA is TGCGCCAGCAGCTTGTATCCTAAGGACACTGAAGCTTTCTTT. Residues: CASSLYPKDTEAFF.

The genes are TRBV18 and TRBJ1-4; 12 bases line up with TRBD1. V trimming: 3 bases; J trimming: 10 bases; junction bases outside the gene matches: 6. Germline-derived CDR1 and CDR2 are KGHSH and LQKENI. The CDR3 runs 15 residues. CDR3 loop: CASSPSTGQGAKLFF. CDR3 sequence (DNA): TGTGCCAGCTCACCTTCGACGGGACAGGGGGCAAAACTGTTTTTT.

The chain recombines TRBV24-1 with TRBJ1-1, with D maybe TRBD1 (5 bases). V lost 7 bases and J lost 4, with 12 bases in between. CDR1 is KGHDR, CDR2 SFDVKD, per germline. CDR3 length: 13 amino acids. CDR3 sequence (DNA): TGTGCCACCAGGGCCCCGGGGGGCACTGAAGCTTTCTTT. It translates to CATRAPGGTEAFF.

This clonotype was detected a few times. This chain links TRBV20-1 with TRBJ2-3; 10 nucleotides match TRBD2. Per germline, CDR1 DFQATT and CDR2 SNEGSKA (reference sequence). The CDR3 is made up of 15 amino acids. The V and J ends lost 5 bases and 5 bases, in that order; junction bases with no gene match: 10. The CDR3 protein is CSALILAGKQDTQYF. CDR3 bases: TGCAGTGCTCTAATACTAGCGGGAAAGCAAGATACGCAGTATTTT.

Of note for this clonotype: The germline gene is not matched at one end of the junction; a read error may be the cause. The genes are TRBV28 and TRBJ2-6; maybe TRBD2 (7 bases). CDR3 length: 21 amino acids. Germline V gene lookup returns CDR1 MDHEN and CDR2 SYDVKM. CDR3 nucleotides: TGTGCCAGCAGTTCAAAGCCGAGGGGGGGGCCCGATTTCTTTCGGGCCAACGCCCTGACTTTC. It translates to CASSSKPRGGPDFFRANALTF.

This clonotype was seen a handful of times. V usage is TRBV7-3 and J usage is TRBJ2-2; TRBD2 agrees at 13 bases. V was pared by 5 bases and J by 2 bases, with 11 bases of the junction left unmatched. The CDR3 extends over 19 amino acids. In germline, CDR1 is SGHTA, CDR2 FQGTGA. In nucleotides, the CDR3 is TGTGCCAGCAGCCCTTTAGGACTAGCGGGAGTGAAAAACACCGGGGAGCTGTTTTTT. It codes for CASSPLGLAGVKNTGELFF.

The CDR3 loop is CASSLARAGAAKNIQYF. The DNA for the CDR3 is TGTGCCAGCAGCTTAGCCAGAGCGGGAGCGGCCAAAAACATTCAGTACTTC. The chain employs TRBV11-2 and TRBJ2-4; 8 bases agree with TRBD2. CDR3 length: 17 amino acids. Germline V gene sequence: CDR1 SGHAT, CDR2 FQNNGV. V lost 1 base and J lost 1; bases outside the gene matches: 6.

The chain recombines TRBV5-1 with TRBJ2-7; 11 bases align to TRBD2. Per germline, CDR1 SGHRS and CDR2 YFSETQ. V gave up 6 bases and J gave up 2 bases; unmatched junction bases: 10. This CDR3 is 16 amino acids long. The CDR3 nucleotides read TGCGCCAGCAACGGGGAGACTAGCGGGACGCCCTACGAGCAGTACTTC. It yields the protein CASNGETSGTPYEQYF.